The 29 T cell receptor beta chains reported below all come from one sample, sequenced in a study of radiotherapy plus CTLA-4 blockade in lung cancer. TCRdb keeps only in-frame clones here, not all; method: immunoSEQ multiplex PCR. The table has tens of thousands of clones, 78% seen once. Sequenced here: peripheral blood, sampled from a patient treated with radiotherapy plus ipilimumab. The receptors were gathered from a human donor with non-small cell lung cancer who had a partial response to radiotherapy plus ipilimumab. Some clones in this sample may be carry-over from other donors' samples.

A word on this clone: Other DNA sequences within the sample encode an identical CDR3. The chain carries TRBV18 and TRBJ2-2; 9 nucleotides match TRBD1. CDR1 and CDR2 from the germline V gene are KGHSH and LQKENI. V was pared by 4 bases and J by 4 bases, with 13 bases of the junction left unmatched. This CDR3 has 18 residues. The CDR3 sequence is CASSLDTLTGGSTGELFF. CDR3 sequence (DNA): TGTGCCAGCTCACTCGATACTCTGACAGGGGGAAGCACCGGGGAGCTGTTTTTT.

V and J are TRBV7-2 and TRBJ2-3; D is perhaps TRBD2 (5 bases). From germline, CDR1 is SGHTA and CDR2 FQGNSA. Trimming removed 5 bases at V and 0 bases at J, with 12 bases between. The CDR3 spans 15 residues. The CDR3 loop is CASSQPPGSTDTQYF. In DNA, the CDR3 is TGTGCCAGCAGCCAGCCTCCGGGAAGCACAGATACGCAGTATTTT.

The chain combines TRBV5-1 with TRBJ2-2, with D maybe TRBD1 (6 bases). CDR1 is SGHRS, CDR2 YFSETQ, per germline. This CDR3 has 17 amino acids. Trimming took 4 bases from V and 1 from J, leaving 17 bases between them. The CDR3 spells CASSQDQGWGNTGELFF. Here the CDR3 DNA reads TGCGCCAGCAGCCAGGACCAGGGGTGGGGGAACACCGGGGAGCTGTTTTTT.

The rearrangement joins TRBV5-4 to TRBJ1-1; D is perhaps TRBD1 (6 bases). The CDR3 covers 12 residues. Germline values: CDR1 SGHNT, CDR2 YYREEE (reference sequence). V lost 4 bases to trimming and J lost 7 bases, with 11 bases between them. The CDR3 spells CASSLDRREAFF. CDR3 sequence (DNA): TGTGCCAGCAGCCTAGACAGGCGTGAAGCTTTCTTT.

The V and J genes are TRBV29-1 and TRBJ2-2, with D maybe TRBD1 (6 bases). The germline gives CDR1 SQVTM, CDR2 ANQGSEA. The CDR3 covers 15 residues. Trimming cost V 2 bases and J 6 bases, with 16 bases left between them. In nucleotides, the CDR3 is TGCAGCGTTGAAATGGTGACAGGTCGGGCCGGGGAGCTGTTTTTT. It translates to CSVEMVTGRAGELFF.

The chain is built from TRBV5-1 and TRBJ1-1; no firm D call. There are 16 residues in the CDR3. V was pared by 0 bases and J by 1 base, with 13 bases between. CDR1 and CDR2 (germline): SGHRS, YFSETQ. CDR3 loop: CASSLADDPGNTEAFF. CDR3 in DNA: TGCGCCAGCAGCTTGGCCGACGACCCGGGGAACACTGAAGCTTTCTTT.

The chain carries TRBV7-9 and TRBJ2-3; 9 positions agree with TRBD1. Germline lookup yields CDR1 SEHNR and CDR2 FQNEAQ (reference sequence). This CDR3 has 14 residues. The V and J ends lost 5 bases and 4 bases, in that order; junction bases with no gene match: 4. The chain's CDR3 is CASSLGQGSDTQYF. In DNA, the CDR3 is TGTGCCAGCAGCCTAGGACAGGGGTCAGATACGCAGTATTTT.

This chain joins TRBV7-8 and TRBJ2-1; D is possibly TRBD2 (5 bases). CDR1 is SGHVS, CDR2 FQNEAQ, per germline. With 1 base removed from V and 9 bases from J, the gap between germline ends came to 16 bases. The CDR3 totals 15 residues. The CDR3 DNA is TGTGCCAGCAGCTTAGAGAGGGTGGGGTCGGCTGAGCAGTTCTTC. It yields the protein CASSLERVGSAEQFF.

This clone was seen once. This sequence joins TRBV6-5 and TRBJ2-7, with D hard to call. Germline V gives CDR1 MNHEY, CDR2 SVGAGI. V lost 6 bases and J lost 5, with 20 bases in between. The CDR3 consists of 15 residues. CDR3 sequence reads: CASSVHSLPADEQYF. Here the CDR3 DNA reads TGTGCCAGCAGCGTCCATTCACTGCCCGCCGACGAGCAGTACTTC.

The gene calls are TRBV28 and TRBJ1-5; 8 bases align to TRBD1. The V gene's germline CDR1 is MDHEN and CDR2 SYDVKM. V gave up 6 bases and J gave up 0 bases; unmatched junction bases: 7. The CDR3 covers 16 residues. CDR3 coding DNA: TGTGCCAGCAGCTTTGGGACAGGACGTAGCAATCAGCCCCAGCATTTT. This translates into CASSFGTGRSNQPQHF.

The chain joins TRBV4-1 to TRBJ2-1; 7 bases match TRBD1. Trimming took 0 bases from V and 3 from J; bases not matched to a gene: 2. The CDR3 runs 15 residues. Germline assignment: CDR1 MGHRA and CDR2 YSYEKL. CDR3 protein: CASSQDGTVYNEQFF. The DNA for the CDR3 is TGCGCCAGCAGCCAAGACGGGACAGTCTACAATGAGCAGTTCTTC.

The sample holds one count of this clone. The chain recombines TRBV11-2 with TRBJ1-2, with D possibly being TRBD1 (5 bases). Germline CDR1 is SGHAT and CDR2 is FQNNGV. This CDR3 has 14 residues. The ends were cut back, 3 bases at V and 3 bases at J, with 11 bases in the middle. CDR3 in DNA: TGTGCCAGCAGCTTTCGGTCAGGGTACTATGGCTACACCTTC. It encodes CASSFRSGYYGYTF.

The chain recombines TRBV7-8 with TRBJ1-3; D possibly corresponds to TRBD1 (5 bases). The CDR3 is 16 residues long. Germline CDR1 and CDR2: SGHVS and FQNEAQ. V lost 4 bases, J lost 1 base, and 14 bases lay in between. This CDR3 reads CASSSRGGGSGNTIYF. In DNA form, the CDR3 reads TGTGCCAGCAGCTCCCGGGGGGGAGGGTCTGGAAACACCATATATTTT.

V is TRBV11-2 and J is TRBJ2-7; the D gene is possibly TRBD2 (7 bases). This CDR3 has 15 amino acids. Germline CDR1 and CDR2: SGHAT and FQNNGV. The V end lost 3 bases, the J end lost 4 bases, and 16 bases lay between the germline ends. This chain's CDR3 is CASSFWGGLGYEQYF. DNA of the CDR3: TGTGCCAGCAGCTTTTGGGGGGGGCTTGGGTACGAGCAGTACTTC.

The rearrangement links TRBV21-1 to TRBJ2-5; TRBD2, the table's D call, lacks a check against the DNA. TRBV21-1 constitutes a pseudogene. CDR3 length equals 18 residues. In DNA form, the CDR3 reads TGTGCCAGCAGCAAAGGCGGACTAGCAATCGGTACAGGAGAGACCCAGTACTTC. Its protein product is CASSKGGLAIGTGETQYF.

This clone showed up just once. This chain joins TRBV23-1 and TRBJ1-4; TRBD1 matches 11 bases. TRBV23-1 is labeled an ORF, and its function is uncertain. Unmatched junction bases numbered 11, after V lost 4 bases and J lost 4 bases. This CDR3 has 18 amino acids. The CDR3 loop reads CASSPTVDRGPSNEKLFF. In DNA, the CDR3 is TGCGCCAGCAGTCCTACGGTGGACAGGGGGCCGAGTAATGAAAAACTGTTTTTT.

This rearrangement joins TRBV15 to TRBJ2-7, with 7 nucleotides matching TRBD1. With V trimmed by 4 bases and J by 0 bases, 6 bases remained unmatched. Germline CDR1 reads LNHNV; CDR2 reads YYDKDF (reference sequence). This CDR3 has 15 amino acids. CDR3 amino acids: CATSTRGLSSYEQYF. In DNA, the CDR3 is TGTGCCACCAGCACTAGGGGGCTTAGCTCCTACGAGCAGTACTTC.

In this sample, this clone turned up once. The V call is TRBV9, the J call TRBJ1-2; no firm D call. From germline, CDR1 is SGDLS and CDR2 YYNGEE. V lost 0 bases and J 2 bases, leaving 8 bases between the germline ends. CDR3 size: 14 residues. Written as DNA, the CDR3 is TGTGCCAGCAGCGTAGATGGGCAGAACTATGGCTACACCTTC. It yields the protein CASSVDGQNYGYTF.

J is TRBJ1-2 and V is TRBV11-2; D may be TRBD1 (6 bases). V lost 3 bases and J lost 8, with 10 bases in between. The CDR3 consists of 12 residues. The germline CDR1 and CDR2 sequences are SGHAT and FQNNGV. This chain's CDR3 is CASSFTGSGYTF. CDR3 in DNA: TGTGCCAGCAGCTTCACAGGGTCGGGCTACACCTTC.

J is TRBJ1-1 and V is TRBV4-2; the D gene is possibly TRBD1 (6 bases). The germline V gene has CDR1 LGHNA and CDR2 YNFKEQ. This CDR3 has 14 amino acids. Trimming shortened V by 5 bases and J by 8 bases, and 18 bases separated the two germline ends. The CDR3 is CASSSGYRESEAFF. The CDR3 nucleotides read TGTGCCAGCAGCAGTGGATACAGGGAGTCGGAAGCTTTCTTT.

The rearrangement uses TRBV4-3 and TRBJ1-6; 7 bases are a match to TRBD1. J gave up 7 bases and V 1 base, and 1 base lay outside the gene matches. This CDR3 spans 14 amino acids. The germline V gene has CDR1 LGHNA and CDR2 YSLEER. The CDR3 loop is CASSQVTGNSPLHF. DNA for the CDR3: TGCGCCAGCAGCCAAGTGACAGGGAATTCACCCCTCCACTTT.

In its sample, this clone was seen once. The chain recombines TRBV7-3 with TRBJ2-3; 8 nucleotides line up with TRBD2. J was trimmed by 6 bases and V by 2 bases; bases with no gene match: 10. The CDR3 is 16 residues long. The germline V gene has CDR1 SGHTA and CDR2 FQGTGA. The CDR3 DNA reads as TGTGCCAGCAGCTTAGGGCTAGCGGGCCGAGGGGATACGCAGTATTTT. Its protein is CASSLGLAGRGDTQYF. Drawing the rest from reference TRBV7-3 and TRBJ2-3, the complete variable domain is GAGVSQTPSNKVTEKGKYVELRCDPISGHTALYWYRQSLGQGPEFLIYFQGTGAADDSGLPNDRFFAVRPEGSVSTLKIQRTERGDSAVYLCASSLGLAGRGDTQYFGPGTRLTVL.

In DNA, the CDR3 is TGTGCCAGCAGGCGGGTTGGTCTGAGCACCGGGGAGCTGTTTTTT. Protein sequence: CASRRVGLSTGELFF. The chain joins TRBV27 to TRBJ2-2, with TRBD2 as a possible D gene (5 bases). The CDR3 runs 15 residues. With 6 bases removed from V and 4 bases from J, the gap between germline ends came to 15 bases. Germline V gene sequence: CDR1 MNHEY, CDR2 SMNVEV (reference sequence).

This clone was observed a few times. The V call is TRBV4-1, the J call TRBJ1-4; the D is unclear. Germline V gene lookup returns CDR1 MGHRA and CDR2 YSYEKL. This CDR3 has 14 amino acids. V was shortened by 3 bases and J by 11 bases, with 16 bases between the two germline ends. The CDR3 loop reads CASSHNFLSGKLFF. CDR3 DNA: TGCGCCAGCAGCCACAATTTCTTATCGGGGAAACTGTTTTTT.

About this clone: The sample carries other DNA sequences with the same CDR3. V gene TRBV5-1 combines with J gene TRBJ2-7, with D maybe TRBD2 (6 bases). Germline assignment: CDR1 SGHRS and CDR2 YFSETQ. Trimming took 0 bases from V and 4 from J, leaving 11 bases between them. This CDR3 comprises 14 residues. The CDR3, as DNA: TGCGCCAGCAGCTTGGGGCAGGGAGGTTACGAGCAGTACTTC. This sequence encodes CASSLGQGGYEQYF.

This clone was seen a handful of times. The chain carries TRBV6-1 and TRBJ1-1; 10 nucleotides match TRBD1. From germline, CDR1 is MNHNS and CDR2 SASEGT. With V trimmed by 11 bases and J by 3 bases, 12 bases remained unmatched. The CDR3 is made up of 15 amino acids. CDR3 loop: CAGRTGGSGDTEAFF. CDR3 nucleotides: TGTGCCGGACGGACAGGGGGGTCTGGCGACACTGAAGCTTTCTTT.

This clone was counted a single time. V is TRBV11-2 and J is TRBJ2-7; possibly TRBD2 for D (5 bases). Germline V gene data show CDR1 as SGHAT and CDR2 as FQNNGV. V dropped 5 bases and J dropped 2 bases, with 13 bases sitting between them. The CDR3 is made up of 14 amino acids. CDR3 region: CASSPPEGPYEQYF. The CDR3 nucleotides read TGTGCCAGCAGCCCGCCCGAGGGCCCCTACGAGCAGTACTTC.

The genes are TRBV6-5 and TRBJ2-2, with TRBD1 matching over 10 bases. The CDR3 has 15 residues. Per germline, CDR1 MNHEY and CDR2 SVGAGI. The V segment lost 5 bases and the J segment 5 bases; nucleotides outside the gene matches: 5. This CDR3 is CASSRPGQGTGELFF. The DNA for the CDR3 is TGTGCCAGCAGTCGACCGGGACAGGGGACCGGGGAGCTGTTTTTT.

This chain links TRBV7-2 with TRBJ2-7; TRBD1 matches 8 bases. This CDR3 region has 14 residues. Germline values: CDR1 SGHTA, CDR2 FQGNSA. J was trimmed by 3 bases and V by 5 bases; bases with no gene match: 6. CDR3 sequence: CASSHHDRGYEQYF. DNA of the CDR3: TGTGCCAGCAGCCACCACGACAGGGGCTACGAGCAGTACTTC.